A selection of T cell receptor beta chains follows, all from one sample in a study of blood T cells in healthy people across ages. TCRdb analysed the 5' RACE reads with MiXCR anew, one entry per CDR3 protein. The sample yields about 1.6 million distinct CDR3 sequences, around 35% seen once. The sequencing sample was made of blood. These receptors came from a woman aged 30 to 39 in good health. Each CDR3 is given with its conserved first and last residue. A D gene is named only where the DNA matches it firmly. A row's size may be missing; if present it is once, few, many or a size class.

d_call clone_size j_call v_call cdr3_nt cdr3_aa
NA few TRBJ1-5 TRBV27 TGTGCCAGTTCCGCCGCGGGGGGATCGAAGCCCCAGCATTTT CASSAAGGSKPQHF
TRBD2 NA TRBJ2-7 TRBV9 TGTGCCAGCAGCCCCACTACTAGCGGGGGGTGGTACGAGCAGTACTTC CASSPTTSGGWYEQYF
NA NA TRBJ1-2 TRBV9 TGTGCCAGCAGCGTAGCCCAACAGGCCTATGGCTACACCTTC CASSVAQQAYGYTF
TRBD1 few TRBJ2-7 TRBV20-1 TGCAGTGGATTACAACTAAGACAGGGTTTCTACGAGCAGTACTTC CSGLQLRQGFYEQYF
NA NA TRBJ1-5 TRBV6-1 TGTGCCAGCAGGGAAGGATGGAGGGATCAGCCCCAGCATTTT CASREGWRDQPQHF
NA NA TRBJ2-3 TRBV27 TGTGCCAGCAGCTTCCCAGGACATACGCAGTATTTT CASSFPGHTQYF
NA many TRBJ1-2 TRBV29-1 TGCAGCGTTGAGGCTGGCTACACCTTC CSVEAGYTF
NA NA TRBJ1-4 TRBV4-2 TGTGCCAGCAGCCAAGATGGACAGCGCAATGAAAAACTGTTTTTT CASSQDGQRNEKLFF
TRBD2 many TRBJ2-1 TRBV12-3/TRBV12-4 TGTGCCAGCAGTTTTGCGGGGGGGTCCTACAATGAGCAGTTCTTC CASSFAGGSYNEQFF
NA NA TRBJ2-3 TRBV10-2 TGCGCCACCGCCGCAGGGGCTAGCACAGATACGCAGTATTTT CATAAGASTDTQYF
TRBD1 many TRBJ2-3 TRBV10-2 TGCGCCAGCAGCCGGACAGGGAAGACAGATACGCAGTATTTT CASSRTGKTDTQYF
NA NA TRBJ1-2 TRBV5-1 TGCGCCAGCAGCTTAGGGCAGGCGACCACTTATGGCCACACCTTC CASSLGQATTYGHTF
NA NA TRBJ2-1 TRBV5-6 TGTGCCAGCAGGATACGGGGGCGGGGATCCTACAATGAGCAGTTCTTC CASRIRGRGSYNEQFF
NA once TRBJ2-7 TRBV5-1 TGCGCCAGCAGATTTTCTAGAGGGTCCTACGAGCAGTACTTC CASRFSRGSYEQYF
NA few TRBJ2-2 TRBV5-1 TGCGCCAGCAGCTTGGAAGGAAGCACCGGGGAGCTGTTTTTT CASSLEGSTGELFF
NA few TRBJ2-1 TRBV7-2 TGTGCCAGCAGCTTAGAGGTTAGGTCAACGGGGACAAATGAGCAGTTCTTC CASSLEVRSTGTNEQFF
TRBD1 few TRBJ2-7 TRBV28 TGTGCCAGCAGTTTCTCGATGTGGGGACAGGGGGCGGCGGCCGCTAACGAGCAGTACTTC CASSFSMWGQGAAAANEQYF
TRBD2 NA TRBJ2-1 TRBV12-3/TRBV12-4 TGTGCCAGCAGTCCGCTATCGGGGGGTGAGCAGTTCTTC CASSPLSGGEQFF
TRBD2 NA TRBJ2-3 TRBV7-6 TGTGCCAGCAGCTTAGTCGATGGGACTAGCGGGTCAGATACGCAGTATTTT CASSLVDGTSGSDTQYF
NA NA TRBJ2-7 TRBV6-1 TGTGCCCGCAGTGGTTGGAGAAATAGCTCCTACGAGCAGTACTTC CARSGWRNSSYEQYF